This TCR beta chain is drawn from a study of blood T cell repertoires in COVID-19. Original processing notes: Quantification of nucleated cells was approximated via reference gene primer amplification. Profiling relied on immunoSEQ multiplex PCR, and the TCRdb table lists in-frame clones only, not all of them. V, J and clone size are those of that table, while D and trimming were read from the DNA. The table records 650,000 to 800,000 clones, more than 80% of them present only once. Between the trimmed V and J ends, which lost 3 bases and 5 bases, there was a span of 10 bases. The germline CDR1 and CDR2 sequences are SNHLY and FYNNEI. This CDR3 contains 13 residues.

The sample consisted of peripheral blood. The V call is TRBV2, the J call TRBJ1-2; D unclear. The sequence derives from a woman aged 18-35 years with acute or convalescent COVID-19. DNA for the CDR3: TGTGCCAGCAGTGACCAGATCCCTTATGGCTACACCTTC. Its translation: CASSDQIPYGYTF.